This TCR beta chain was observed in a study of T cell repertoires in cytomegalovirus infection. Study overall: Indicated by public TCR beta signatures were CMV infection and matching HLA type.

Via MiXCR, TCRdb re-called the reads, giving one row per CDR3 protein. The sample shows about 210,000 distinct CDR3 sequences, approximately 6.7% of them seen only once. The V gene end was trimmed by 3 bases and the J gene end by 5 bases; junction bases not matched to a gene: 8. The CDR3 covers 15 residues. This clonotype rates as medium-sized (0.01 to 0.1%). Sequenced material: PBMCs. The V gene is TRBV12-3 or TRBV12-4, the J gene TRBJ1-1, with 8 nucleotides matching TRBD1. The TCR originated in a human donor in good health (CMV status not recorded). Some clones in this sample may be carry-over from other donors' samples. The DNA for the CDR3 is TGTGCCAGCAGTTTGAGTCAGGGGGCGTGGACTGAAGCTTTCTTT. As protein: CASSLSQGAWTEAFF.